This TCR beta chain was found in a study of T-cell memory formation after mild COVID-19. Whole-study context: The TCR clusters were mostly specific to one donor.

Trimming stripped 0 bases from V and 3 bases from J, with 18 bases between. The CDR3 totals 17 residues. CDR1 is SGHKS, CDR2 YYEKEE, per germline (reference sequence). The study, taken as a whole, reports: Contracting CD4+ clones sat mainly in CM and EM; CD8+ in EMRA.

This clonotype has a handful of counts. As yet, its antigen is unknown. TCRdb used MiXCR to reprocess the 5' RACE reads, holding one entry per CDR3 protein. The sample records 470,000 or so distinct CDR3 sequences, roughly 18% being singletons. The clonotype originates from a man aged 18 to 29 who had mild COVID-19 (a few samples of this study predate the infection). Cell type and time point are not known. The sample taken for sequencing was PBMCs or a T cell subset sorted from them (not recorded which). The V call is TRBV5-5, the J call TRBJ1-1, with a weak D call TRBD1 (6 bases). CDR3 in amino acids: CASSLENQGRRDTEAFF. In nucleotides, the CDR3 is TGTGCCAGCAGCTTGGAAAACCAGGGGCGAAGGGACACTGAAGCTTTCTTT.